Listed here are 8 T cell receptor beta chains from one sample, sequenced in a study of beta chain features in type 1 diabetes. The investigators reverse transcribed all of the isolated RNA, so they sequenced expressed TCRB transcripts. Clones were sequenced by immunoSEQ multiplex PCR, and TCRdb holds only the in-frame ones, with some missing. The repertoire consists of under 300,000 clones, with 25% to 30% occurring once and the leading ten covering under 4.5%. The sequenced material came from central memory CD4+ T cells from blood. All receptors derive from a man aged 25-40 years in good health.

This clone was seen a handful of times. The rearrangement uses TRBV5-4 and TRBJ1-2; D remains ambiguous. The CDR3 contains 13 residues. CDR1 is SGHNT, CDR2 YYREEE, per germline (reference sequence). The V end lost 4 bases, the J end lost 2 bases, and 9 bases lay between the germline ends. The CDR3 DNA follows: TGTGCCAGCAGCCCCGACAAGAACTATGGCTACACCTTC. Translating it yields CASSPDKNYGYTF.

The rearrangement links TRBV5-4 to TRBJ2-7, with a possible D match to TRBD1 (5 bases). The CDR3 contains 12 residues. V was pared by 0 bases and J by 6 bases, with 7 bases between. Germline CDR1 reads SGHNT; CDR2 reads YYREEE (reference sequence). CDR3 region: CASSLDGAEQYF. CDR3 in DNA: TGTGCCAGCAGCTTGGATGGGGCCGAGCAGTACTTC. The variable domain in full, with the rest retrieved from reference TRBV5-4 and TRBJ2-7, is ETGVTQSPTHLIKTRGQQVTLRCSSQSGHNTVSWYQQALGQGPQFIFQYYREEENGRGNFPPRFSGLQFPNYSSELNVNALELDDSALYLCASSLDGAEQYFGPGTRLTVT.

The chain is built from TRBV18 and TRBJ2-1; 8 bases agree with TRBD2. V lost 2 bases, J lost 5 bases, and 5 bases stayed unmatched. This CDR3 contains 15 residues. CDR1 is KGHSH, CDR2 LQKENI, per germline. The CDR3: CASSPGGGPHNEQFF. In nucleotides, the CDR3 is TGTGCCAGCTCACCAGGCGGGGGGCCCCACAATGAGCAGTTCTTC.

This clone was seen only a few times. This chain links TRBV28 with TRBJ2-4; the match to TRBD1 covers 7 bases. The CDR3 has 15 amino acids. With V trimmed by 5 bases and J by 0 bases, 4 bases remained unmatched. Germline loops: CDR1 MDHEN, CDR2 SYDVKM. The CDR3 DNA follows: TGTGCCAGCAGTCACAGGGGTCTAGCCAAAAACATTCAGTACTTC. It is translated as CASSHRGLAKNIQYF.

The chain combines TRBV30 with TRBJ2-7; a possible D gene is TRBD2 (6 bases). Germline-derived CDR1 and CDR2 are GTSNPN and SVGIG (reference sequence). Trimming took off 7 bases at V and 4 bases at J, with 11 bases between the two ends. The CDR3 has 11 amino acids. The CDR3 here is CASAGAYEQYF. The CDR3 DNA reads TGTGCCTCAGCGGGCGCTTACGAGCAGTACTTC.

Only a few counts were recorded for this clone. This rearrangement joins TRBV5-4 to TRBJ1-2; no clear D gene. Germline V CDR1 and CDR2: SGHNT, YYREEE (reference sequence). V lost 0 bases, J lost 7 bases, and 13 bases lay in between. CDR3 length: 14 residues. The CDR3 here is CASSLAGSEGGYTF. As DNA, the CDR3 is TGTGCCAGCAGCTTGGCTGGCTCCGAAGGTGGCTACACCTTC.

The gene calls are TRBV13 and TRBJ2-2; 7 bases line up with TRBD2. Germline CDR1 and CDR2: PRHDT and FYEKMQ (reference sequence). V shed 4 bases and J 2 bases; nucleotides not matched to a gene: 7. CDR3 length: 16 residues. This CDR3 reads CASSSKRETNTGELFF. DNA of the CDR3: TGTGCCAGCAGCTCAAAGCGGGAAACAAACACCGGGGAGCTGTTTTTT. Filled out from reference TRBV13 and TRBJ2-2, the complete variable domain reads AAGVIQSPRHLIKEKRETATLKCYPIPRHDTVYWYQQGPGQDPQFLISFYEKMQSDKGSIPDRFSAQQFSDYHSELNMSSLELGDSALYFCASSSKRETNTGELFFGEGSRLTVL.

This clone was found a few times. The chain employs TRBV6-1 and TRBJ2-7; 10 nucleotides match TRBD2. V shed 5 bases, J shed 3 bases, and the junction held 4 bases outside the gene matches. The CDR3 loop spans 14 amino acids. Germline V CDR1 and CDR2: MNHNS, SASEGT. CDR3 in DNA: TGTGCCAGCAGTCCACTAGCGGGGCTCTACGAGCAGTACTTC. Its translation is CASSPLAGLYEQYF.